This entry describes one T cell receptor (beta chain). The specificity of this receptor is unknown. Nothing much larger sits one base from this clone, and base qualities are not available. The source of the sample is a study of T cell responses to AZD1222 COVID-19 vaccine (dated by TCRdb to the early 2020s). A note on the overall study: Because spike-specific TCR depth and breadth did not differ between the two schedules, AZD1222 recipients who got a second dose at roughly 4 weeks were pooled with those who got a second dose at roughly 12 weeks. A total of more than 230 trial participants underwent TCR sequencing, of whom around 210 had received two doses of AZD1222 and about 26 had received two doses of the MenACWY control vaccine. Trial participants were enrolled by age into 18-55, 56-69 and 70-plus year subgroups, with about 150, 28 and 57 TCR-sequenced participants respectively.

Summary of the overall study and its limitations: The 56-69-year group was small, and its depth increase did not reach significance, likely because of low power. Participants were mostly white British, with more females than males. The authors suggested clonal diversity may have been underestimated. Spike-specific TCR breadth and depth rose significantly after two AZD1222 doses compared with day 0 and with MenACWY recipients. Reportedly, almost half of the unique spike-specific TCRs recognized epitopes lying outside the regions that are mutated in the B.1.351 and B.1.1.7 variants. Vaccine-associated CD4 TCRs spanned the whole spike protein, with dominant responses in regions 160-218 and 743-854. Conclusions about previously exposed vaccinees are limited because only 6 or 7 AZD1222 recipients were SARS-CoV-2 seropositive at baseline. Because no day 14 peak-response samples were available, repertoires were characterized only after the peak T cell response.

The CDR3 regions of human TCRbeta chains were analyzed by immunosequencing. The original pipeline was this. TCRs in the repertoires were compared against a reference library of SARS-CoV-2-specific TCRs that had been generated with the MIRA antigen-specificity platform. Breadth meant the fraction of unique TCRs that were SARS-CoV-2-associated, whereas depth meant the fraction of total T cells that were SARS-CoV-2-associated. Each spike-specific TCR was assigned to its reactive spike region and to a CD4 or CD8 class using the MIRA data. Log10-transformed breadth and depth values were compared by one-way ANOVA with Sidak's multiple comparisons tests. TCRdb took over this immuneACCESS table, retaining in-frame rearrangements with V and J assigned. Such tables are incomplete; in checked studies, under half of the missing clones stem from an unresolved V gene, and the remainder is unexplained. D and trimming were read from the DNA, whereas the V and J calls and clone size are those reported in that table. The sample includes about 110,000 clones, with around 87% observed a single time. 3.5% to 4.5% of the sample is held by the ten biggest clonotypes.

The time point tag for this specimen amounts to: baseline before first vaccination. Vaccinee samples came from UK trials COV001 and COV002, including a single-blind randomized controlled phase 2/3 trial of AZD1222 (ChAdOx1 nCoV-19) in healthy adults. Trial participant PBMC samples were collected at day 0 and day 28 after the second dose for TCRbeta chain sequencing. Counted from cysteine to phenylalanine, this CDR3 has 14 amino acids. Only CDR3 DNA remains: 42 bases, in frame from the first base. V is reduced by 2 bases and J by 6 bases, leaving a spacing of 13 bases between them. From a lookup of the germline V gene, CDR1 and CDR2 are MNHEY and SVGAGI.

The TCR was taken from an adult in good health. The sequences come from peripheral blood, collected on day 0 of AZD1222 vaccination. The V and J segments used are TRBV6-5 and TRBJ1-2, with a weak D call of TRBD1 (5 bases match). The encoded CDR3 is CASSYAGREDGYTF. The nucleotide sequence is TGTGCCAGCAGTTACGCGGGCAGGGAAGATGGCTACACCTTC.